The sequence of this T cell receptor (beta chain) was determined in a study of cytomegalovirus exposure and HLA in healthy donors. The study, taken as a whole, reports: Indistinguishable V segments such as TRBV6-2 and TRBV6-3 were excluded.

Germline CDR1 reads MDHEN; CDR2 reads SYDVKM. This CDR3 region has 16 residues. V lost 5 bases to trimming and J lost 10 bases, with 21 bases between them. A multiplex PCR was run with 60 Vbeta primers and 13 Jbeta primers. Profiling relied on immunoSEQ multiplex PCR, and the TCRdb table lists in-frame clones only, not all of them. This table has over 100,000 clones, roughly 65% appearing once. This clone was picked up a small number of times. Its cognate antigen is unknown. V and J are TRBV28 and TRBJ1-6; tentatively, D is TRBD1 (6 bases). The receptor's source is a man aged 35 to 55 in good health and CMV-seropositive. Specimen: PBMCs. CDR3 in amino acids: CASSRPLDRQGSPLHF. As DNA, the CDR3 is TGTGCCAGCAGTCGCCCGCTAGACAGGCAAGGGTCACCCCTCCACTTT.